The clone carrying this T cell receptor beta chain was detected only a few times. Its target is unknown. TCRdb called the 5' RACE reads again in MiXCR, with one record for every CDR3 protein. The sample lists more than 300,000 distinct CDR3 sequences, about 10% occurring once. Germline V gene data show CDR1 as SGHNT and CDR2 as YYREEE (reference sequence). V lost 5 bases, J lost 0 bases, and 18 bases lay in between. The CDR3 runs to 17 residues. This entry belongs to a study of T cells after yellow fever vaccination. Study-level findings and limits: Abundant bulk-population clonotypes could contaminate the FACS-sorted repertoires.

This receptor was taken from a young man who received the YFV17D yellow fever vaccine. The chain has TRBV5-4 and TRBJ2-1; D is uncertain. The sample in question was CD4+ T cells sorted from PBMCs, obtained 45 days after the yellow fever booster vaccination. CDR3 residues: CASSSASGRSSYNEQFF. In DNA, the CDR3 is TGTGCCAGCAGTTCTGCTTCGGGCCGGAGCTCCTACAATGAGCAGTTCTTC.